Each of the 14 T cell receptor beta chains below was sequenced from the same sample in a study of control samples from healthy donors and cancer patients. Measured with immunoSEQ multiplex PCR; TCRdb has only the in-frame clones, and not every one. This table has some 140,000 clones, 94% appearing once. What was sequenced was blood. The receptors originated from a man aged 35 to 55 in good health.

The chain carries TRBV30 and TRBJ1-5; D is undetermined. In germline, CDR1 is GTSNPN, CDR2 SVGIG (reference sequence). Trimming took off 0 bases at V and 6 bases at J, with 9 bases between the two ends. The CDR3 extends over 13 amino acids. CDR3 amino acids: CAWSVAFGQPQHF. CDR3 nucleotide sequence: TGTGCCTGGAGTGTCGCCTTTGGTCAGCCCCAGCATTTT.

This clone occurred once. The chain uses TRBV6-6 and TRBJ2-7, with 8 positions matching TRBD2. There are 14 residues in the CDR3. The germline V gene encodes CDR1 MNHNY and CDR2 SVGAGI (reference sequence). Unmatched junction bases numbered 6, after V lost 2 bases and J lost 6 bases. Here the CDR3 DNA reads TGTGCCAGCAGTTACCTGGGGGCGGGGGGCGAGCAGTACTTC. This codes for CASSYLGAGGEQYF.

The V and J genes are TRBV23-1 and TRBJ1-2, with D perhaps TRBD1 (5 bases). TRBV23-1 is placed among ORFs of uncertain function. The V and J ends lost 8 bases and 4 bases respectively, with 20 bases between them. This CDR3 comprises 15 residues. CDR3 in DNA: TGCGCCAGCGTTCCCCCTGGGGCGGCACCCTATGGCTACACCTTC. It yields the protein CASVPPGAAPYGYTF.

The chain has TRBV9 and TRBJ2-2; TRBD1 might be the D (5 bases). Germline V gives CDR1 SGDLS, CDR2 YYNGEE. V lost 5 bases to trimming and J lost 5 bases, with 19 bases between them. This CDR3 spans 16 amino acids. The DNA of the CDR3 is TGTGCCAGCAGTGGGGAAGGGGCAGGGAAAACCGGGGAGCTGTTTTTT. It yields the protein CASSGEGAGKTGELFF.

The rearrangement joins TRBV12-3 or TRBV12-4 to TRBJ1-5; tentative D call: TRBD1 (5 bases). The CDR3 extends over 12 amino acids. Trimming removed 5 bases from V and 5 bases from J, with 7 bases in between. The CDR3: CASSGGDQPQHF. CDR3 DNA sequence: TGTGCCAGCAGTGGGGGGGATCAGCCCCAGCATTTT.

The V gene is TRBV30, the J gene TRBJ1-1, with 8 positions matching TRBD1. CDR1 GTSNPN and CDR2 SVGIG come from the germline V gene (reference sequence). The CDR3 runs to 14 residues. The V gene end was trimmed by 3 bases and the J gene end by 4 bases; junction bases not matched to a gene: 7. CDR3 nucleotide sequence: TGTGCCTGGAGGTGGACAGGGTCGGTCACTGAAGCTTTCTTT. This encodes CAWRWTGSVTEAFF. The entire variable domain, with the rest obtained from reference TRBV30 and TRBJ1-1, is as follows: SQTIHQWPATLVQPVGSPLSLECTVEGTSNPNLYWYRQAAGRGLQLLFYSVGIGQISSEVPQNLSASRPQDRQFILSSKKLLLSDSGFYLCAWRWTGSVTEAFFGQGTRLTVV.

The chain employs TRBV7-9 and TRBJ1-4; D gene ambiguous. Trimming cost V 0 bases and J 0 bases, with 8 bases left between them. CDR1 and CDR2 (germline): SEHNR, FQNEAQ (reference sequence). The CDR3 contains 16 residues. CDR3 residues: CASSLAHGPTNEKLFF. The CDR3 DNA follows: TGTGCCAGCAGCTTAGCGCACGGGCCAACTAATGAAAAACTGTTTTTT.

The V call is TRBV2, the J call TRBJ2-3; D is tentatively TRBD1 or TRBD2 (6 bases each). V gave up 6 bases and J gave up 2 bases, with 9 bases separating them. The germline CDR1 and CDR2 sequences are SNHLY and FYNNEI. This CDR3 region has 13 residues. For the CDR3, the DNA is TGTGCCAGCAGGCCGGGGGCCACAGATACGCAGTATTTT. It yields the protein CASRPGATDTQYF. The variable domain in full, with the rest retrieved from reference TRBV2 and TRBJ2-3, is EPEVTQTPSHQVTQMGQEVILRCVPISNHLYFYWYRQILGQKVEFLVSFYNNEISEKSEIFDDQFSVERPDGSNFTLKIRSTKLEDSAMYFCASRPGATDTQYFGPGTRLTVL.

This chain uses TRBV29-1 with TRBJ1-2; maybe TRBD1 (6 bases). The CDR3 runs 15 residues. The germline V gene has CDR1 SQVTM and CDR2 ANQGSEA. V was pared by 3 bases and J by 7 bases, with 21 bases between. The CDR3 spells CSVDGTDRTSGGYTF. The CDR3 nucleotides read TGCAGCGTTGACGGGACTGACAGGACCTCCGGTGGCTACACCTTC.

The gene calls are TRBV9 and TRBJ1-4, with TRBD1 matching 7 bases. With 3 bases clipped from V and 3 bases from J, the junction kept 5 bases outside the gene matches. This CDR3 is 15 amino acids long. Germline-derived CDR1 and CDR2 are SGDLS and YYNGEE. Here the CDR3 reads CASSAQGRANEKLFF. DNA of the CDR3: TGTGCCAGCAGCGCACAGGGGCGAGCTAATGAAAAACTGTTTTTT.

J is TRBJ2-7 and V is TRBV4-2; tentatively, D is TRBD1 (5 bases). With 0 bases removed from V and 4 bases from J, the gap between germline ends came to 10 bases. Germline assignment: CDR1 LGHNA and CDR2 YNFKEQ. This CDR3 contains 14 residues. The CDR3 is CASSQEDRLYEQYF. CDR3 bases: TGTGCCAGCAGCCAAGAAGACAGACTTTACGAGCAGTACTTC.

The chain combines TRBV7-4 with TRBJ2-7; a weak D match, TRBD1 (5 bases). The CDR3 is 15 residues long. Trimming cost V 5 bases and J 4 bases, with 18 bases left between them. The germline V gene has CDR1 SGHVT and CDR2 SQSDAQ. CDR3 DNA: TGTGCCAGCAGCCGCGAGACAGTGATTATATACGAGCAGTACTTC. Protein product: CASSRETVIIYEQYF.

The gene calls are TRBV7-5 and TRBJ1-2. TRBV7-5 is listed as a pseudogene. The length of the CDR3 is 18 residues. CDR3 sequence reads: CVRSLTFKRGGADYGYTF. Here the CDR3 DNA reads TGTGTCAGAAGCTTAACCTTCAAACGGGGGGGCGCCGACTATGGCTACACCTTC.

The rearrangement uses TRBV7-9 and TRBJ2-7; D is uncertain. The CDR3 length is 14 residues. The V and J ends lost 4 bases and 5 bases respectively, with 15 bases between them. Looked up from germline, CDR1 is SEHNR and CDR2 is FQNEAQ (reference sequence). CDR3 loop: CASSSDLQSDEQYF. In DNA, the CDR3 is TGTGCCAGCAGCTCGGACCTACAGTCGGACGAGCAGTACTTC.